These 30 T cell receptor beta chains originate from one sample sequenced in a study of T cell changes during pregnancy in multiple sclerosis (dated by TCRdb to the late 2010s). Receptor amplification or capture employed the immunoSEQ multiplex PCR assay. TCRdb mirrors the immuneACCESS table, restricted to in-frame sequences. Some clones are absent from its copies; in checked studies, under half trace to an unresolved V gene, and the reason for the others is unknown. The sample records 55,000 or so clones, about 92% of which are singletons. 0.16% of the sample is in the top ten clones. The sequenced sample was CD4+ T cells from peripheral blood mononuclear cells, obtained after pregnancy. The receptors here all came from a female donor in good health, enrolled as a control in a pregnancy study.

This clone was counted only a few times. The chain is built from TRBV7-9 and TRBJ2-2; weak D call: TRBD1 (6 bases). The V and J ends lost 0 bases and 11 bases respectively, with 10 bases between them. This CDR3 region has 13 residues. Germline CDR1 reads SEHNR; CDR2 reads FQNEAQ (reference sequence). In nucleotides, the CDR3 is TGTGCCAGCAGCTTAGCCGGGACACGCGAGCTGTTTTTT. This encodes CASSLAGTRELFF.

The CDR3, as DNA: TGTGCCACCGGGACAGGTTTCACCGGGGAGCTGTTTTTT. The encoded protein is CATGTGFTGELFF. The chain links TRBV2 to TRBJ2-2; TRBD1 agrees at 8 bases. After removal of 10 bases from V and 4 bases from J, the junction contained 5 bases not matched to a gene. This CDR3 has 13 residues. Looked up from germline, CDR1 is SNHLY and CDR2 is FYNNEI.

This chain links TRBV6-5 with TRBJ2-5; tentatively, D is TRBD2 (5 bases). There are 14 residues in the CDR3. With 6 bases removed from V and 5 bases from J, the gap between germline ends came to 16 bases. Germline values: CDR1 MNHEY, CDR2 SVGAGI. This CDR3 reads CASRAGRARETQYF. The CDR3 nucleotides read TGTGCCAGCAGGGCCGGGCGGGCACGTGAGACCCAGTACTTC.

A remark on this clone: Distinct nucleotide sequences in the sample also encode this CDR3. CDR3 region: CASSLGQGAGNTIYF. The CDR3 DNA follows: TGTGCCAGCAGCTTGGGGCAGGGCGCCGGAAACACCATATATTTT. The J gene is TRBJ1-3, the V gene TRBV7-2; a weak D match, TRBD1 (5 bases). This CDR3 is built from 15 residues. The germline V gene has CDR1 SGHTA and CDR2 FQGNSA. Trimming left V 3 bases short and J 4 bases short, with 13 bases between. The whole variable domain, filled in from reference TRBV7-2 and TRBJ1-3, reads GAGVSQSPSNKVTEKGKDVELRCDPISGHTALYWYRQSLGQGLEFLIYFQGNSAPDKSGLPSDRFSAERTGGSVSTLTIQRTQQEDSAVYLCASSLGQGAGNTIYFGEGSWLTVV.

This chain joins TRBV28 and TRBJ2-5, with a weak D call TRBD2 (6 bases). The V gene lost 0 bases and the J gene lost 1 base, with 9 bases spanning the gap. Germline CDR1 and CDR2: MDHEN and SYDVKM. This CDR3 is 15 amino acids long. The CDR3 sequence is CASSLWGGGQETQYF. The CDR3 bases are TGTGCCAGCAGTTTATGGGGGGGAGGCCAAGAGACCCAGTACTTC.

V gene TRBV28 combines with J gene TRBJ1-2; the D is unclear. With 5 bases removed from V and 8 bases from J, the gap between germline ends came to 12 bases. The germline CDR1 and CDR2 sequences are MDHEN and SYDVKM. The CDR3 runs to 12 residues. CDR3 sequence: CASSLPGKGYTF. CDR3 nucleotide sequence: TGTGCCAGCAGTCTCCCGGGGAAAGGCTACACCTTC.

The chain carries TRBV19 and TRBJ2-7; D not resolved. With 8 bases removed from V and 2 bases from J, the gap between germline ends came to 19 bases. Looked up from germline, CDR1 is LNHDA and CDR2 is SQIVND (reference sequence). The CDR3 has 15 residues. CDR3 in amino acids: CASQSPLNPTYEQYF. DNA of the CDR3: TGTGCCAGTCAATCCCCCCTAAACCCAACCTACGAGCAGTACTTC.

The chain joins TRBV6-5 to TRBJ2-5, with D perhaps matching TRBD2 (6 bases). Trimming shortened V by 5 bases and J by 4 bases, and 14 bases separated the two germline ends. Germline assignment: CDR1 MNHEY and CDR2 SVGAGI. The CDR3 contains 14 residues. CDR3 protein: CASSVGGRRETQYF. CDR3 nucleotides: TGTGCCAGCAGTGTCGGTGGGAGGCGAGAGACCCAGTACTTC.

This sequence joins TRBV28 and TRBJ2-3; the match to TRBD2 covers 12 bases. V dropped 7 bases and J dropped 5; count of bases not matched to a gene: 4. The CDR3 spans 14 residues. The germline CDR1 and CDR2 sequences are MDHEN and SYDVKM. The CDR3 is CASTSGGGKDTQYF. The CDR3 coding sequence is TGTGCCAGCACTAGCGGGGGGGGGAAAGATACGCAGTATTTT.

This sequence joins TRBV29-1 and TRBJ1-1, with 8 positions matching TRBD1. The germline gives CDR1 SQVTM, CDR2 ANQGSEA. With V trimmed by 6 bases and J by 1 base, 10 bases remained unmatched. The CDR3 has 15 residues. In DNA form, the CDR3 reads TGCAGCGTCGCGAAAACCGGGACAGGGAACACTGAAGCTTTCTTT. Protein sequence: CSVAKTGTGNTEAFF.

In DNA form, the CDR3 reads TGTGCCAGCAGCTTAAGGCCCGGGACAGTCTATGGCTACACCTTC. Protein: CASSLRPGTVYGYTF. The V call is TRBV7-3, the J call TRBJ1-2; 7 nucleotides agree with TRBD1. This CDR3 spans 15 amino acids. J gave up 4 bases and V 1 base, and 6 bases lay outside the gene matches. The germline V gene has CDR1 SGHTA and CDR2 FQGTGA.

This chain links TRBV18 with TRBJ1-3; D remains ambiguous. This CDR3 contains 13 residues. Trimming stripped 4 bases from V and 9 bases from J, with 13 bases between. Germline V gene sequence: CDR1 KGHSH, CDR2 LQKENI. The CDR3 spells CASSQRTEGTIYF. In DNA form, the CDR3 reads TGTGCCAGCTCACAAAGGACCGAGGGCACCATATATTTT. The whole variable domain, filled in from reference TRBV18 and TRBJ1-3, reads NAGVMQNPRHLVRRRGQEARLRCSPMKGHSHVYWYRQLPEEGLKFMVYLQKENIIDESGMPKERFSAEFPKEGPSILRIQQVVRGDSAAYFCASSQRTEGTIYFGEGSWLTVV.

In the case of this clone: The DNA is left out, because the CDR3 cannot be placed on it with certainty; the CDR3 is given as TCRdb lists it. V gene TRBV6-1 combines with J gene TRBJ1-6. Germline V gene lookup returns CDR1 MNHNS and CDR2 SASEGT. The CDR3 contains 15 residues when both ends are counted. This chain's CDR3 is CASILENSYNSPLHF.

The chain employs TRBV27 and TRBJ1-1; D possibly corresponds to TRBD1 (5 bases). CDR1 MNHEY and CDR2 SMNVEV come from the germline V gene (reference sequence). The CDR3 has 14 residues. V was shortened by 11 bases and J by 0 bases, with 16 bases between the two germline ends. The CDR3 nucleotides are TGTGCCTCCGTCGGGGCGGGGGTGAACACTGAAGCTTTCTTT. Translation: CASVGAGVNTEAFF.

This chain connects TRBV10-3 to TRBJ2-3, with 14 positions matching TRBD2. The CDR3 totals 19 residues. V was pared by 4 bases and J by 0 bases, with 9 bases of the junction left unmatched. Looked up from germline, CDR1 is ENHRY and CDR2 is SYGVKD. CDR3 DNA: TGTGCCATCAGTGGTGGACTAGCGGGGGGACCGACTAGCACAGATACGCAGTATTTT. Amino acid sequence: CAISGGLAGGPTSTDTQYF.

The V gene is TRBV2, the J gene TRBJ2-6; 7 nucleotides match TRBD1. The V gene's germline CDR1 is SNHLY and CDR2 FYNNEI. The J segment lost 0 bases and the V segment lost 6 bases, leaving 5 bases of the junction unmatched. There are 16 residues in the CDR3. The CDR3 spells CASRKQGNSGANVLTF. DNA for the CDR3: TGTGCCAGCAGGAAACAGGGGAACTCTGGGGCCAACGTCCTGACTTTC.

The chain uses TRBV28 and TRBJ1-1; D is undetermined. Germline V CDR1 and CDR2: MDHEN, SYDVKM. CDR3 length: 17 residues. Trimming pared 6 bases from V and 5 bases from J, leaving 25 bases between. The CDR3: CASRDPRTSTGRTEAFF. CDR3 DNA: TGTGCCAGCAGGGATCCCCGGACTTCCACCGGACGGACTGAAGCTTTCTTT.

This clone was seen a handful of times. The rearrangement joins TRBV7-2 to TRBJ1-2; D is perhaps TRBD1 (6 bases). Germline V gene sequence: CDR1 SGHTA, CDR2 FQGNSA. There are 13 residues in the CDR3. V was cut by 5 bases and J by 8 bases, with 15 bases left in between. The CDR3 spells CASSKTGKEGYTF. The CDR3 DNA reads as TGTGCCAGCAGCAAAACAGGGAAGGAAGGCTACACCTTC.

The chain combines TRBV28 with TRBJ1-6; D uncertain. The CDR3 sequence is 10 residues long. V lost 8 bases to trimming and J lost 11 bases, with 7 bases between them. The germline V gene encodes CDR1 MDHEN and CDR2 SYDVKM. The chain's CDR3 is CASGPPPLHF. CDR3 in DNA: TGTGCCAGCGGGCCTCCACCCCTCCACTTT.

V and J are TRBV2 and TRBJ1-5; no reliable D call. The CDR3 consists of 14 residues. Germline V CDR1 and CDR2: SNHLY, FYNNEI. V was cut by 5 bases and J by 4 bases, with 12 bases left in between. The CDR3 region has the DNA TGTGCCAGCAGTCCTCAGGTCTTAAATCAGCCCCAGCATTTT. Translating gives CASSPQVLNQPQHF.

DNA of the CDR3: TGCGCCAGCAGCTTGTGGGGAGGTAATGAAAAACTGTTTTTT. Translation: CASSLWGGNEKLFF. V gene TRBV5-1 combines with J gene TRBJ1-4, with D hard to call. Trimming shortened V by 1 base and J by 4 bases, and 8 bases separated the two germline ends. The germline V gene encodes CDR1 SGHRS and CDR2 YFSETQ. The CDR3 spans 14 residues.

V and J are TRBV7-3 and TRBJ2-1, with 9 bases that match TRBD2. V lost 5 bases to trimming and J lost 9 bases; unmatched junction nucleotides: 11. CDR1 and CDR2 from the germline V gene are SGHTA and FQGTGA. The CDR3 contains 15 residues. CDR3 DNA: TGTGCCAGCAGCCCTCAAAGCGGGGGGCTGGGTGAGCAGTTCTTC. Its protein is CASSPQSGGLGEQFF.

The chain uses TRBV7-2 and TRBJ2-5; 9 bases fit TRBD2. J gave up 3 bases and V 1 base, and 3 bases lay outside the gene matches. Germline V gene lookup returns CDR1 SGHTA and CDR2 FQGNSA. This CDR3 spans 15 amino acids. Written as DNA, the CDR3 is TGTGCCAGCAGCTTAGAGGGACTAGCCGAAGAGACCCAGTACTTC. Protein: CASSLEGLAEETQYF.

The chain recombines TRBV7-9 with TRBJ2-5; the match to TRBD2 covers 7 bases. The CDR3 has 15 residues. Germline-derived CDR1 and CDR2 are SEHNR and FQNEAQ (reference sequence). Unmatched junction bases numbered 5, after V lost 2 bases and J lost 2 bases. The DNA of the CDR3 is TGTGCCAGCAGCTTAAGGGTGGGGGGGCAAGAGACCCAGTACTTC. Translation: CASSLRVGGQETQYF.

The V call is TRBV19, the J call TRBJ2-3; 9 bases map to TRBD2. Germline assignment: CDR1 LNHDA and CDR2 SQIVND (reference sequence). This CDR3 spans 18 amino acids. With 3 bases clipped from V and 3 bases from J, the junction kept 13 bases outside the gene matches. CDR3: CASSIYATAGGLTDTQYF. The DNA for the CDR3 is TGTGCCAGTAGTATTTACGCGACGGCGGGGGGGCTTACAGATACGCAGTATTTT.

V and J are TRBV27 and TRBJ1-5; D uncertain. The V gene lost 4 bases and the J gene lost 2 bases, with 9 bases spanning the gap. Germline loops: CDR1 MNHEY, CDR2 SMNVEV (reference sequence). The CDR3 is made up of 14 amino acids. CDR3 sequence reads: CASSSYGGNQPQHF. CDR3 nucleotide sequence: TGTGCCAGCAGTTCGTACGGGGGCAATCAGCCCCAGCATTTT.

The chain recombines TRBV1 with TRBJ2-7; the table calls TRBD1, which could not be checked here. TRBV1 is designated a pseudogene. This CDR3 is 15 amino acids long. CDR3 nucleotides: TGCACCAGCAGCCCGGACACCCATCGCCTCTACGAGCAGTACTTC. It codes for CTSSPDTHRLYEQYF.

The V gene is TRBV19, the J gene TRBJ1-2; 8 nucleotides align to TRBD1. V trimming: 7 bases; J trimming: 3 bases; junction bases outside the gene matches: 10. The CDR3 sequence is 15 residues long. Germline lookup yields CDR1 LNHDA and CDR2 SQIVND (reference sequence). The chain's CDR3 is CASNSGQEFYYGYTF. The CDR3 DNA is TGTGCCAGTAATTCGGGACAGGAATTTTACTATGGCTACACCTTC.

The rearrangement uses TRBV7-2 and TRBJ1-1; 7 bases line up with TRBD1. Germline V gene data show CDR1 as SGHTA and CDR2 as FQGNSA. The CDR3 is 16 amino acids. With 1 base clipped from V and 1 base from J, the junction kept 6 bases outside the gene matches. DNA of the CDR3: TGTGCCAGCAGCTTAGGAGACAGGGTACCGAACACTGAAGCTTTCTTT. It yields the protein CASSLGDRVPNTEAFF.

The rearrangement links TRBV5-1 to TRBJ1-1, with D uncertain. CDR1 is SGHRS and CDR2 is YFSETQ in the germline V gene. Trimming shortened V by 5 bases and J by 1 base, and 6 bases separated the two germline ends. This CDR3 has 12 amino acids. The CDR3, as DNA: TGCGCCAGCAGGACACAGAACACTGAAGCTTTCTTT. Residues: CASRTQNTEAFF. Looking up the rest from reference TRBV5-1 and TRBJ1-1 gives the full variable domain: KAGVTQTPRYLIKTRGQQVTLSCSPISGHRSVSWYQQTPGQGLQFLFEYFSETQRNKGNFPGRFSGRQFSNSRSEMNVSTLELGDSALYLCASRTQNTEAFFGQGTRLTVV.